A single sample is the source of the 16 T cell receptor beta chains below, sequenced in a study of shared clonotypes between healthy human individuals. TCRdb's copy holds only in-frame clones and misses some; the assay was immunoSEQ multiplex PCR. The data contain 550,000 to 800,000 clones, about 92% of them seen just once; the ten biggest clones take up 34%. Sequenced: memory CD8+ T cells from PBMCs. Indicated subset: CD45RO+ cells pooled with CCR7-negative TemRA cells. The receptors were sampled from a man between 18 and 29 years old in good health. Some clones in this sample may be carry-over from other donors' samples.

As DNA, the CDR3 is TGTGCCAGCAGTTTAAGGACAGGGAGGAATCAGCCCCAGCATTTT. Its protein product is CASSLRTGRNQPQHF. V usage is TRBV27 and J usage is TRBJ1-5, with TRBD1 matching over 8 bases. The CDR3 sequence is 15 residues long. Germline V lookup: CDR1 MNHEY, CDR2 SMNVEV (reference sequence). Losses at the gene ends were 2 bases for V and 4 bases for J; bases not matched to a gene: 4.

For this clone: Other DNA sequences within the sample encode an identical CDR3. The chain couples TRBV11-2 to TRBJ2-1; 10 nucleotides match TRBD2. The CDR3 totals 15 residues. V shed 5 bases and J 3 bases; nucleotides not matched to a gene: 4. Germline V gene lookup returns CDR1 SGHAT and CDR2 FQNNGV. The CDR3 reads CASSPLAGVYNEQFF. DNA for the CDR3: TGTGCCAGCAGCCCCCTAGCGGGAGTCTACAATGAGCAGTTCTTC.

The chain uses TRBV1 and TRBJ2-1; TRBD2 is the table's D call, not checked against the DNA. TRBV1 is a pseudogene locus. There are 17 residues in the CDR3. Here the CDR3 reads CTSSPRLAGEPYNEQFF. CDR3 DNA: TGCACCAGCAGCCCGCGACTAGCGGGAGAACCCTACAATGAGCAGTTCTTC.

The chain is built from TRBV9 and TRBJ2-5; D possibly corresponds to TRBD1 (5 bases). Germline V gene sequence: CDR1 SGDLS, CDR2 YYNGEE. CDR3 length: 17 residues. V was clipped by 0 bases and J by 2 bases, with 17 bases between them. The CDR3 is CASSVGRVSQRQETQYF. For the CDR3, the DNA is TGTGCCAGCAGCGTAGGCAGGGTCAGCCAACGTCAAGAGACCCAGTACTTC.

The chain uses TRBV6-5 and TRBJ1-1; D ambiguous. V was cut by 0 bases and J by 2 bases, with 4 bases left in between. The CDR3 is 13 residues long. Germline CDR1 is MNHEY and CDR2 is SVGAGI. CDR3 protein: CASSYSINTEAFF. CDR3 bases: TGTGCCAGCAGTTACTCGATCAACACTGAAGCTTTCTTT.

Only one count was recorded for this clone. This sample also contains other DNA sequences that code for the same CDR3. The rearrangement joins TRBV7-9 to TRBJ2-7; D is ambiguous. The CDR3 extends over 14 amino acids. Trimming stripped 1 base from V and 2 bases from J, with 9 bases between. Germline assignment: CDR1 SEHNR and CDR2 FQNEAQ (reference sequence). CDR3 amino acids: CASSLGGGTYEQYF. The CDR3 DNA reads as TGTGCCAGCAGCTTAGGAGGTGGGACCTACGAGCAGTACTTC.

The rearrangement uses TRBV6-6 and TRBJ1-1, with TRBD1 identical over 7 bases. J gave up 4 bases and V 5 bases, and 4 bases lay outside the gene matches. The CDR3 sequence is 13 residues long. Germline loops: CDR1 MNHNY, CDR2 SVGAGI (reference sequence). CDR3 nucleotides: TGTGCCAGCAGTAGGGGGCGTGGCACTGAAGCTTTCTTT. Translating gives CASSRGRGTEAFF.

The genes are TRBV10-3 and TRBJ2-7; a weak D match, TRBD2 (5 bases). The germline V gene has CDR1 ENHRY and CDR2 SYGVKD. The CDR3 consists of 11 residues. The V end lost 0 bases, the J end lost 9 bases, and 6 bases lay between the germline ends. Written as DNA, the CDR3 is TGTGCCATCAGTGAGTCCGAGGGGCAGTACTTC. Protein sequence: CAISESEGQYF.

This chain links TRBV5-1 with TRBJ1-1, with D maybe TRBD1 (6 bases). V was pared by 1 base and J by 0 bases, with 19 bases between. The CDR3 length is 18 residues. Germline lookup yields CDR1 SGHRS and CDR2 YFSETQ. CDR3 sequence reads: CASSLREGGFFMNTEAFF. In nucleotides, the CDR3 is TGCGCCAGCAGCTTGCGGGAAGGGGGTTTTTTCATGAACACTGAAGCTTTCTTT.

CDR3 loop: CASSSPIGTTNYGYTF. CDR3 DNA: TGTGCCAGCAGCTCCCCGATTGGGACCACTAACTATGGCTACACCTTC. The rearrangement links TRBV7-9 to TRBJ1-2; D perhaps matches TRBD1 (5 bases). Trimming left V 4 bases short and J 0 bases short, with 15 bases between. Germline CDR1 is SEHNR and CDR2 is FQNEAQ (reference sequence). The CDR3 is 16 residues long. Drawing the rest from reference TRBV7-9 and TRBJ1-2, the complete variable domain is DTGVSQNPRHKITKRGQNVTFRCDPISEHNRLYWYRQTLGQGPEFLTYFQNEAQLEKSRLLSDRFSAERPKGSFSTLEIQRTEQGDSAMYLCASSSPIGTTNYGYTFGSGTRLTVV.

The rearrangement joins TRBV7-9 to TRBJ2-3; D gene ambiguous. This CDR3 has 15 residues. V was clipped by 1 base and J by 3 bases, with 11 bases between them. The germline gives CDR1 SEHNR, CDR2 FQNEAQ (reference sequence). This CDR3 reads CASSLEAFRTDTQYF. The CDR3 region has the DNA TGTGCCAGCAGCTTAGAGGCCTTTAGGACAGATACGCAGTATTTT.

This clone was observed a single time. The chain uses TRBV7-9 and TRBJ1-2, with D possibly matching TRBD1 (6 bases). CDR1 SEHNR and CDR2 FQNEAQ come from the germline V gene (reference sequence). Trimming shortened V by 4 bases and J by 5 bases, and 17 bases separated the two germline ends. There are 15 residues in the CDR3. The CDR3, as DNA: TGTGCCAGCAGCTCGGGCGCAGGGGTGGTTTATGGCTACACCTTC. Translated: CASSSGAGVVYGYTF.

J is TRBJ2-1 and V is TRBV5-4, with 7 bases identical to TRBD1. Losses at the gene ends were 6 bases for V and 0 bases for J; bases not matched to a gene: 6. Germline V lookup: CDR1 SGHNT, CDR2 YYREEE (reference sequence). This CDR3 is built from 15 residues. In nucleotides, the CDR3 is TGTGCCAGCACCCTACAGGGGAGCTCCTACAATGAGCAGTTCTTC. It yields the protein CASTLQGSSYNEQFF.

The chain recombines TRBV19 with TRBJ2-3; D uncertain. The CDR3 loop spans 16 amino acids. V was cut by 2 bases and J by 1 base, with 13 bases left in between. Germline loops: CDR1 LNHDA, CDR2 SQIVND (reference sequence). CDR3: CASSISSQTRTDTQYF. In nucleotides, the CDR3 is TGTGCCAGTAGTATATCGAGTCAAACCCGCACAGATACGCAGTATTTT.

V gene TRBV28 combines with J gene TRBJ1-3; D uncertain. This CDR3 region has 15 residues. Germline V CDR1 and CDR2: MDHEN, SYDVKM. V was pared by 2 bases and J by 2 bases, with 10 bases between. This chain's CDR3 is CASSLDRGTGNTIYF. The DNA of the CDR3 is TGTGCCAGCAGTTTAGACCGGGGAACTGGAAACACCATATATTTT.

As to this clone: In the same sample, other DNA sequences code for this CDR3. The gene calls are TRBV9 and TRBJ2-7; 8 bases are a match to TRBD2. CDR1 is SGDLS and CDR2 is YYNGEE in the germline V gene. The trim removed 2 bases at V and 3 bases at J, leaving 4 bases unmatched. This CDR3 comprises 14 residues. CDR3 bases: TGTGCCAGCAGCGTGGGCGGGGGGAACTACGAGCAGTACTTC. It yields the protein CASSVGGGNYEQYF.